This T cell receptor (beta chain) was sequenced during a study of cytomegalovirus exposure and HLA in healthy donors. General study points: In a later analysis, at a false discovery rate of 0.05, about 16,000 TCR beta sequences matched HLA alleles. In a later analysis, TCR association rates varied by HLA locus: DRB1 most, HLA-C fewest.

Comment on this clone: The antigen remains undetermined.

The PCR was carried out with 60 Vbeta primers and 13 Jbeta primers. Assay used: immunoSEQ multiplex PCR; TCRdb lists only in-frame clones, some missing. The sample lists 200,000 or so clones, under 90% seen once, with 1.3% in the top ten. This receptor was taken from a human donor in good health. The sequenced sample consisted of PBMCs.

The CDR3 protein is CASSYSGDNEQFF. The CDR3, as DNA: TGTGCCAGCAGTTACTCCGGAGACAATGAGCAGTTCTTC. The chain couples TRBV6-5 to TRBJ2-1, with D uncertain. CDR1 is MNHEY and CDR2 is SVGAGI in the germline V gene. Trimming pared 0 bases from V and 5 bases from J, leaving 5 bases between. This CDR3 is built from 13 residues.